Below, 29 T cell receptor beta chains from the same sample are listed, as sequenced in a study of OX40 agonist ivuxolimab in advanced cancers. Some clones are missing from TCRdb's copy, which holds only in-frame ones; the method was immunoSEQ multiplex PCR. This table holds under 25,000 clones, around four fifths found once. The specimen comprised CD4+ or CD8+ T cells sorted from blood, sampled in a trial of the OX40 agonist ivuxolimab. Source of these receptors: an adult with an advanced solid tumor such as melanoma, head and neck, liver or kidney cancer.

Here the CDR3 reads CASSIGSGGGGSYNEQFF. CDR3 in DNA: TGTGCCAGTAGTATAGGAAGCGGCGGGGGGGGCTCCTACAATGAGCAGTTCTTC. The chain joins TRBV19 to TRBJ2-1, with TRBD2 identical over 9 bases. Trimming cost V 1 base and J 0 bases; bases outside gene matches: 7. Germline V gene data show CDR1 as LNHDA and CDR2 as SQIVND (reference sequence). CDR3 length: 18 residues.

V is TRBV6-5 and J is TRBJ1-5; D perhaps matches TRBD1 (5 bases). The V gene's germline CDR1 is MNHEY and CDR2 SVGAGI. Between the trimmed V and J ends, which lost 2 bases and 1 base, there was a span of 6 bases. The CDR3 length is 14 residues. The CDR3 DNA reads as TGTGCCAGCAGTTACAGGGACAGCAATCAGCCCCAGCATTTT. This encodes CASSYRDSNQPQHF.

The chain employs TRBV2 and TRBJ2-6; D call uncertain. Germline-derived CDR1 and CDR2 are SNHLY and FYNNEI. This CDR3 spans 16 amino acids. The germline V and J ends were trimmed by 7 bases and 0 bases, with 13 bases remaining between them. CDR3 nucleotide sequence: TGTGCCAGCACGTGGCAGCCTCTCTCTGGGGCCAACGTCCTGACTTTC. Protein: CASTWQPLSGANVLTF.

The rearrangement uses TRBV11-2 and TRBJ1-3; D gene uncertain. The CDR3 consists of 14 residues. The V end was cut by 4 bases, the J end by 2 bases, with 9 bases between. The germline V gene has CDR1 SGHAT and CDR2 FQNNGV. CDR3 sequence reads: CASSSLLPGNTIYF. In nucleotides, the CDR3 is TGTGCCAGCAGCTCACTCCTACCTGGAAACACCATATATTTT.

The rearrangement uses TRBV4-1 and TRBJ1-4; tentatively, D is TRBD1 (5 bases). Germline V gene sequence: CDR1 MGHRA, CDR2 YSYEKL. Trimming shortened V by 0 bases and J by 14 bases, and 19 bases separated the two germline ends. CDR3 length: 15 amino acids. The CDR3 here is CASSQEQGASRLLFF. The CDR3 DNA sequence: TGCGCCAGCAGCCAAGAGCAGGGCGCCTCACGACTGCTGTTTTTT.

The rearrangement uses TRBV6-1 and TRBJ2-7; 9 bases align to TRBD2. V lost 1 base, J lost 5 bases, and 12 bases stayed unmatched. The CDR3 has 17 residues. CDR1 is MNHNS and CDR2 is SASEGT in the germline V gene. This CDR3 is CASSEDLGRTSDHEQYF. The CDR3, as DNA: TGTGCCAGCAGTGAAGATTTGGGAAGGACTAGCGACCACGAGCAGTACTTC.

The sample holds a few counts of this clone. The chain joins TRBV23-1 to TRBJ2-7, with D possibly being TRBD2 (7 bases). TRBV23-1 is recorded as an ORF, its role being uncertain. V was pared by 3 bases and J by 3 bases, with 18 bases between. This CDR3 contains 16 residues. This chain's CDR3 is CASSQRTGEGVYEQYF. In DNA, the CDR3 is TGCGCCAGCAGTCAGAGGACCGGGGAGGGGGTCTACGAGCAGTACTTC.

This clone was seen a single time. The chain joins TRBV19 to TRBJ2-2, with D perhaps matching TRBD1 (5 bases). This CDR3 has 14 residues. The germline gives CDR1 LNHDA, CDR2 SQIVND (reference sequence). Trimming shortened V by 5 bases and J by 5 bases, and 12 bases separated the two germline ends. The CDR3 region has the DNA TGTGCCAGTAGTGCCTGGGGCCGGACCGGGGAGCTGTTTTTT. It is translated as CASSAWGRTGELFF.

The gene calls are TRBV7-8 and TRBJ2-7, with unresolved D. V lost 6 bases and J 1 base, leaving 10 bases between the germline ends. CDR3 length: 13 residues. From germline, CDR1 is SGHVS and CDR2 FQNEAQ. CDR3 sequence (DNA): TGTGCCAGCAGGATGGACGGGTCCTACGAGCAGTACTTC. The encoded protein is CASRMDGSYEQYF.

This chain uses TRBV13 with TRBJ1-6; unclear D gene. V was cut by 0 bases and J by 11 bases, with 8 bases left in between. The CDR3 totals 13 residues. The germline V gene has CDR1 PRHDT and CDR2 FYEKMQ (reference sequence). The CDR3 region has the DNA TGTGCCAGCAGCTTAGGGAGGAATCCACCCCTCCACTTT. Translation gives CASSLGRNPPLHF. Complete variable domain (other parts from reference TRBV13 and TRBJ1-6): AAGVIQSPRHLIKEKRETATLKCYPIPRHDTVYWYQQGPGQDPQFLISFYEKMQSDKGSIPDRFSAQQFSDYHSELNMSSLELGDSALYFCASSLGRNPPLHFGNGTRLTVT.

The J gene is TRBJ1-1, the V gene TRBV5-4; TRBD1 might be the D (5 bases). The CDR3 has 14 residues. V lost 4 bases, J lost 1 base, and 11 bases lay in between. Per the germline V gene, CDR1 is SGHNT and CDR2 is YYREEE (reference sequence). Written as DNA, the CDR3 is TGTGCCAGCAGCGGGGGACGGACGAACACTGAAGCTTTCTTT. Protein sequence: CASSGGRTNTEAFF.

The chain has TRBV1 and TRBJ2-5; the D call of TRBD2 is as the table states it, not checked on the DNA. TRBV1 is flagged as a pseudogene. This CDR3 comprises 18 residues. CDR3 protein: CTSSHHPARRDEQETQYF. The CDR3 DNA sequence: TGCACCAGCAGCCATCACCCCGCACGGCGGGACGAACAAGAGACCCAGTACTTC.

V and J are TRBV6-5 and TRBJ2-2, with 10 bases lining up with TRBD2. Germline V CDR1 and CDR2: MNHEY, SVGAGI. The CDR3 loop spans 15 amino acids. Trimming removed 5 bases from V and 5 bases from J; junction bases left unmatched: 5. Here the CDR3 DNA reads TGTGCCAGCAGTCCTAGCGGGAGTTATACCGGGGAGCTGTTTTTT. Translation: CASSPSGSYTGELFF.

The rearrangement joins TRBV5-4 to TRBJ2-5; 8 nucleotides agree with TRBD1. This CDR3 region has 14 residues. Losses at the gene ends were 4 bases for V and 8 bases for J; bases not matched to a gene: 10. Germline CDR1 and CDR2: SGHNT and YYREEE (reference sequence). The CDR3 region has the DNA TGTGCCAGCAGCGTGGGACAGGAAGCATTAACCCAGTACTTC. Protein product: CASSVGQEALTQYF.

The CDR3 loop is CASGSRDRGLDTEAFF. The CDR3 region has the DNA TGTGCTAGTGGTTCCCGGGACAGGGGCCTGGACACTGAAGCTTTCTTT. The chain links TRBV12-5 to TRBJ1-1; TRBD1 aligns across 10 bases. V dropped 4 bases and J dropped 3; count of bases not matched to a gene: 8. Germline V gene sequence: CDR1 LGHNT, CDR2 FRNRAP. There are 16 residues in the CDR3. Variable domain in full (rest from reference TRBV12-5 and TRBJ1-1): DARVTQTPRHKVTEMGQEVTMRCQPILGHNTVFWYRQTMMQGLELLAYFRNRAPLDDSGMPKDRFSAEMPDATLATLKIQPSEPRDSAVYFCASGSRDRGLDTEAFFGQGTRLTVV.

The V gene is TRBV9, the J gene TRBJ2-2; 9 bases are a match to TRBD2. The CDR3 totals 17 residues. The V and J ends lost 0 bases and 0 bases, in that order; junction bases with no gene match: 3. From germline, CDR1 is SGDLS and CDR2 YYNGEE. CDR3 sequence: CASSVESGGPNTGELFF. The CDR3 nucleotides are TGTGCCAGCAGCGTAGAAAGCGGGGGGCCGAACACCGGGGAGCTGTTTTTT. The full variable domain, completed using reference TRBV9 and TRBJ2-2, is DSGVTQTPKHLITATGQRVTLRCSPRSGDLSVYWYQQSLDQGLQFLIQYYNGEERAKGNILERFSAQQFPDLHSELNLSSLELGDSALYFCASSVESGGPNTGELFFGEGSRLTVL.

The chain recombines TRBV7-9 with TRBJ1-2, with 7 bases that match TRBD1. This CDR3 has 13 residues. Germline V lookup: CDR1 SEHNR, CDR2 FQNEAQ (reference sequence). V lost 5 bases to trimming and J lost 8 bases; unmatched junction nucleotides: 8. CDR3 sequence: CASSPGTGAGYTF. The DNA for the CDR3 is TGTGCCAGCAGCCCCGGCACAGGGGCAGGCTACACCTTC. The complete variable domain, with remaining parts taken from reference TRBV7-9 and TRBJ1-2, reads DTGVSQNPRHKITKRGQNVTFRCDPISEHNRLYWYRQTLGQGPEFLTYFQNEAQLEKSRLLSDRFSAERPKGSFSTLEIQRTEQGDSAMYLCASSPGTGAGYTFGSGTRLTVV.

V is TRBV6-6 and J is TRBJ2-7; D may be TRBD2 (5 bases). Germline CDR1 and CDR2: MNHNY and SVGAGI (reference sequence). V gave up 2 bases and J gave up 0 bases, with 11 bases separating them. The CDR3 covers 15 residues. The CDR3 DNA sequence: TGTGCCAGCAGTTACATTCGGGATCCCTCCTACGAGCAGTACTTC. It specifies CASSYIRDPSYEQYF.

V gene TRBV11-2 combines with J gene TRBJ2-2; 9 nucleotides align to TRBD1. The J segment lost 7 bases and the V segment lost 5 bases, leaving 5 bases of the junction unmatched. The CDR3 contains 14 residues. Germline V gene lookup returns CDR1 SGHAT and CDR2 FQNNGV. In nucleotides, the CDR3 is TGTGCCAGCAGCGGGACAGGGTGGGTCGGGGAGCTGTTTTTT. Protein sequence: CASSGTGWVGELFF.

J is TRBJ2-2 and V is TRBV19; the D gene is possibly TRBD1 (6 bases). The CDR3 sequence is 13 residues long. The ends were cut back, 5 bases at V and 6 bases at J, with 10 bases in the middle. The V gene's germline CDR1 is LNHDA and CDR2 SQIVND (reference sequence). In nucleotides, the CDR3 is TGTGCCAGTAGTCAGGGGATCCCCGGGGAGCTGTTTTTT. Residues: CASSQGIPGELFF.

The rearrangement uses TRBV7-6 and TRBJ2-1; 7 bases line up with TRBD2. The CDR3 has 17 amino acids. V lost 5 bases and J lost 9; bases outside the gene matches: 19. Germline loops: CDR1 SGHVS, CDR2 FNYEAQ. CDR3 DNA sequence: TGTGCCAGCAGCCAAACGATGAGCGGGGCCACGGCTAGTGAGCAGTTCTTC. Translated: CASSQTMSGATASEQFF.

V and J are TRBV28 and TRBJ1-1; D uncertain. This CDR3 is built from 13 residues. CDR1 is MDHEN and CDR2 is SYDVKM in the germline V gene. Trimming stripped 6 bases from V and 0 bases from J, with 8 bases between. The chain's CDR3 is CASSGRMNTEAFF. In DNA, the CDR3 is TGTGCCAGCAGCGGACGGATGAACACTGAAGCTTTCTTT.

The chain joins TRBV4-1 to TRBJ2-7; D may correspond to TRBD1 or TRBD2 (7 bases each). The V end lost 0 bases, the J end lost 0 bases, and 18 bases lay between the germline ends. CDR1 and CDR2 (germline): MGHRA, YSYEKL. This CDR3 is 18 amino acids long. CDR3 protein: CASSQEYLGGGSSYEQYF. In nucleotides, the CDR3 is TGCGCCAGCAGCCAAGAGTATTTAGGGGGCGGGAGCTCCTACGAGCAGTACTTC.

J is TRBJ2-1 and V is TRBV27; 10 bases fit TRBD2. The CDR3 totals 14 residues. The junction had 3 bases not matched to a gene; V was cut back by 6 bases and J by 4 bases. Germline CDR1 and CDR2: MNHEY and SMNVEV (reference sequence). The CDR3 DNA reads as TGTGCCAGCAGCCTAGCGGGAGCTTACAATGAGCAGTTCTTC. Residues: CASSLAGAYNEQFF.

V usage is TRBV4-1 and J usage is TRBJ1-1; maybe TRBD1 (6 bases). Deletions cut 0 bases from V and 11 bases from J, with 7 bases between. This CDR3 has 11 amino acids. Germline values: CDR1 MGHRA, CDR2 YSYEKL. The DNA for the CDR3 is TGCGCCAGCAGCCAAGAACAGGGCGCTTTCTTT. Translation gives CASSQEQGAFF.

The CDR3 reads CASSQDPLATETQYF. The CDR3 DNA reads as TGCGCCAGCAGCCAAGATCCACTAGCTACGGAGACCCAGTACTTC. The rearrangement joins TRBV4-3 to TRBJ2-5, with D possibly being TRBD2 (6 bases). The CDR3 has 15 amino acids. Trimming stripped 0 bases from V and 5 bases from J, with 13 bases between. CDR1 and CDR2 from the germline V gene are LGHNA and YSLEER.

This chain connects TRBV7-6 to TRBJ2-7; weak D call: TRBD2 (6 bases). Germline V gene sequence: CDR1 SGHVS, CDR2 FNYEAQ. The ends were cut back, 0 bases at V and 3 bases at J, with 12 bases in the middle. This CDR3 is built from 15 residues. CDR3 nucleotide sequence: TGTGCCAGCAGCTTAGCCGGGCACGGGGGCTACGAGCAGTACTTC. This codes for CASSLAGHGGYEQYF. Filled out from reference TRBV7-6 and TRBJ2-7, the complete variable domain reads GAGVSQSPRYKVTKRGQDVALRCDPISGHVSLYWYRQALGQGPEFLTYFNYEAQQDKSGLPNDRFSAERPEGSISTLTIQRTEQRDSAMYRCASSLAGHGGYEQYFGPGTRLTVT.

This rearrangement joins TRBV27 to TRBJ2-1; TRBD2 matches at 12 bases. Per germline, CDR1 MNHEY and CDR2 SMNVEV (reference sequence). The CDR3 has 15 residues. V lost 4 bases and J lost 4; bases outside the gene matches: 2. The CDR3 bases are TGTGCCAGCAGTTCCGGGACTAGCGGGTACAATGAGCAGTTCTTC. It is translated as CASSSGTSGYNEQFF.

The chain couples TRBV7-7 to TRBJ2-1; no clear D. Germline-derived CDR1 and CDR2 are SSHAT and FNYEAQ (reference sequence). The CDR3 has 18 residues. Trimming stripped 2 bases from V and 2 bases from J, with 19 bases between. This chain's CDR3 is CASSLRRAPTDTYNEQFF. In DNA, the CDR3 is TGTGCCAGCAGCTTAAGAAGGGCCCCCACTGATACCTACAATGAGCAGTTCTTC.